Shown below are 6 T cell receptor beta chains from a single sample sequenced in a study of T-cell reconstitution after alpha-beta-depleted transplantation in children. Using unique molecular identifiers, the investigators prepared the TCRbeta library. TCRdb reprocessed the PCR reads with MiXCR, giving one entry per CDR3 protein. The sample carries under 60,000 distinct CDR3 sequences, under 6% recorded once. This specimen consisted of PBMCs, mostly from graft donor cells, obtained 60 days after TCRalphabeta/CD19-depleted stem cell transplant. The receptors originated from a female patient aged 2-9 years who had a stem cell transplant for aplastic anemia, so the T cells may come from the graft donor.

This clonotype was counted many times. This sequence joins TRBV5-1 and TRBJ2-1; possibly TRBD2 for D (6 bases). V was clipped by 2 bases and J by 9 bases, with 18 bases between them. The length of the CDR3 is 15 residues. The germline CDR1 and CDR2 sequences are SGHRS and YFSETQ. Here the CDR3 DNA reads TGCGCCAGCAGCTTAGTGGGGGGTAACGGGGCTGAGCAGTTCTTC. It yields the protein CASSLVGGNGAEQFF.

This clonotype occurred many times. J is TRBJ1-1 and V is TRBV7-2, with 8 positions matching TRBD1. The V and J ends lost 4 bases and 4 bases, in that order; junction bases with no gene match: 8. There are 15 residues in the CDR3. Germline CDR1 SGHTA, CDR2 FQGNSA. CDR3 residues: CASSSNSGGRTEAFF. The CDR3 DNA is TGTGCCAGCAGCTCAAATTCAGGGGGCCGCACTGAAGCTTTCTTT.

Ten or more counts support this clonotype. The chain carries TRBV27 and TRBJ2-4; D is possibly TRBD1 (7 bases). Trimming removed 5 bases from V and 9 bases from J, with 11 bases in between. CDR3 length: 12 residues. Germline V gene lookup returns CDR1 MNHEY and CDR2 SMNVEV (reference sequence). The CDR3 loop is CASSRQGGIQYF. The CDR3 DNA reads TGTGCCAGCAGTCGACAGGGAGGCATTCAGTACTTC.

The sample holds many counts of this clonotype. The chain joins TRBV12-3 or TRBV12-4 to TRBJ2-3; 8 bases align to TRBD1. The CDR3 is 16 residues long. Germline trimming cut 4 bases from V and 0 bases from J; bases unmatched to any gene: 6. The chain's CDR3 is CASSYDRGVSTDTQYF. The CDR3 nucleotides read TGTGCCAGCAGTTACGACAGGGGCGTAAGCACAGATACGCAGTATTTT.

This clonotype was observed many times. V gene TRBV18 combines with J gene TRBJ2-5; no reliable D call. V gave up 0 bases and J gave up 1 base, with 6 bases separating them. Germline V gene sequence: CDR1 KGHSH, CDR2 LQKENI. The CDR3 runs to 14 residues. CDR3 region: CASSPPIFQETQYF. For the CDR3, the DNA is TGTGCCAGCTCACCACCGATTTTCCAAGAGACCCAGTACTTC. Full variable domain (rest looked up from reference TRBV18 and TRBJ2-5): NAGVMQNPRHLVRRRGQEARLRCSPMKGHSHVYWYRQLPEEGLKFMVYLQKENIIDESGMPKERFSAEFPKEGPSILRIQQVVRGDSAAYFCASSPPIFQETQYFGPGTRLLVL.

This clonotype came up many times. The chain recombines TRBV29-1 with TRBJ2-7, with D possibly matching TRBD2 (5 bases). CDR3 length equals 13 residues. Trimming cost V 7 bases and J 1 base, with 14 bases left between them. Germline V gives CDR1 SQVTM, CDR2 ANQGSEA. The CDR3, as DNA: TGCAGCGGCCCACTAGAAAATTCCTACGAGCAGTACTTC. This gives the protein CSGPLENSYEQYF.